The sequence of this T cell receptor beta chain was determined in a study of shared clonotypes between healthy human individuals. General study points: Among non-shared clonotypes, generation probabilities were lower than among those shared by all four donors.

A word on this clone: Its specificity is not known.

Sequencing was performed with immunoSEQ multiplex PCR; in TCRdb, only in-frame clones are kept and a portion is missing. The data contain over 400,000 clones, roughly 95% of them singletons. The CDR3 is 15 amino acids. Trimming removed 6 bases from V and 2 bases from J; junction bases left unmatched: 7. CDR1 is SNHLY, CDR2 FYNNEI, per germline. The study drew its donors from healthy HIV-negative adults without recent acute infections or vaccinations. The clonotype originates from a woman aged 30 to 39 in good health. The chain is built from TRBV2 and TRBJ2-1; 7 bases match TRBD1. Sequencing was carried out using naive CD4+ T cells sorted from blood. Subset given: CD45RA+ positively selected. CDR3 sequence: CASRTTGTAYNEQFF. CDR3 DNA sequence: TGTGCCAGCAGGACCACTGGGACAGCCTACAATGAGCAGTTCTTC. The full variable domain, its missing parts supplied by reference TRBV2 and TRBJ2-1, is EPEVTQTPSHQVTQMGQEVILRCVPISNHLYFYWYRQILGQKVEFLVSFYNNEISEKSEIFDDQFSVERPDGSNFTLKIRSTKLEDSAMYFCASRTTGTAYNEQFFGPGTRLTVL.